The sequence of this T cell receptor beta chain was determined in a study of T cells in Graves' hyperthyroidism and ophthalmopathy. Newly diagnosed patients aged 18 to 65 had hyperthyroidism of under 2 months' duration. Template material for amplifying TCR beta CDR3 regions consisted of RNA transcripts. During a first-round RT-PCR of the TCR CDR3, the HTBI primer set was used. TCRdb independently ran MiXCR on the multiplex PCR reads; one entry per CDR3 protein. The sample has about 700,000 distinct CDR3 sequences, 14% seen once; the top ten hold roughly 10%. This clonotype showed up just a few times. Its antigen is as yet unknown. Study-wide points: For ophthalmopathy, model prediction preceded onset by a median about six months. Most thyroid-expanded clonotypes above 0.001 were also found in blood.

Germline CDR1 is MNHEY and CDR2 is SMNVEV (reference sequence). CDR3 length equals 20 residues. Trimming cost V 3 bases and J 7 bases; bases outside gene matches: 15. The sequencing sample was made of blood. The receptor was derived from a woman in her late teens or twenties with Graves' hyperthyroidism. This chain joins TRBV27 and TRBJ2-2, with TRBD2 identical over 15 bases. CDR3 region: CASSFTGLAGGRGSGGELFF. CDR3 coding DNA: TGTGCCAGCAGTTTCACAGGACTAGCGGGAGGGCGAGGTTCCGGCGGGGAGCTGTTTTTT.